The 21 T cell receptor beta chains below come from one sample, sequenced in a study of blood T cell repertoires in COVID-19. Here immunoSEQ multiplex PCR was the method, and the copy in TCRdb shows in-frame clones only, minus some. The top ten hold about 7% of the sample, which has about 340,000 clones, about 86% seen once. Material for sequencing was peripheral blood. The receptors were sampled from a woman aged 55-69 years with COVID-19, enrolled during active disease.

The genes are TRBV5-1 and TRBJ2-1; D possibly corresponds to TRBD1 (6 bases). V was trimmed by 4 bases and J by 0 bases, leaving 17 bases between them. CDR1 is SGHRS and CDR2 is YFSETQ in the germline V gene. The CDR3 contains 17 residues. CDR3 in amino acids: CASSGLSQGGSYNEQFF. The CDR3 nucleotides are TGCGCCAGCAGCGGATTGTCACAGGGTGGCTCCTACAATGAGCAGTTCTTC.

The sample holds a few counts of this clone. This CDR3 reads CASSFDRADNSPLHF. The CDR3, as DNA: TGCGCCAGCAGCTTTGACAGGGCGGATAATTCACCCCTCCACTTT. The chain couples TRBV5-1 to TRBJ1-6; TRBD1 matches at 7 bases. This CDR3 has 15 residues. Unmatched junction bases numbered 4, after V lost 2 bases and J lost 5 bases. Germline CDR1 reads SGHRS; CDR2 reads YFSETQ.

This chain uses TRBV7-2 with TRBJ2-2, with 9 nucleotides matching TRBD1. V shed 5 bases and J 8 bases; nucleotides not matched to a gene: 9. From germline, CDR1 is SGHTA and CDR2 FQGNSA. This CDR3 has 15 residues. The CDR3, as DNA: TGTGCCAGCAGCACCACAGGGGGCGCCTCAGGGGAGCTGTTTTTT. Protein product: CASSTTGGASGELFF.

The chain couples TRBV2 to TRBJ2-6, with 10 bases identical to TRBD1. This CDR3 contains 18 residues. The trim removed 4 bases at V and 0 bases at J, leaving 6 bases unmatched. The germline gives CDR1 SNHLY, CDR2 FYNNEI. CDR3 protein: CASSAWTGGFSGANVLTF. CDR3 nucleotides: TGTGCCAGCAGTGCGTGGACAGGGGGATTCTCTGGGGCCAACGTCCTGACTTTC.

The rearrangement links TRBV19 to TRBJ1-2; D is possibly TRBD1 (6 bases). This CDR3 region has 16 residues. Trimming stripped 3 bases from V and 2 bases from J, with 16 bases between. The germline gives CDR1 LNHDA, CDR2 SQIVND (reference sequence). The CDR3 region has the DNA TGTGCCAGTAGTATCGGGCAGGGGATAGTCAACTATGGCTACACCTTC. This translates into CASSIGQGIVNYGYTF.

The V and J genes are TRBV10-3 and TRBJ2-1; 7 bases map to TRBD1. With V trimmed by 6 bases and J by 6 bases, 5 bases remained unmatched. The CDR3 length is 13 residues. The V gene's germline CDR1 is ENHRY and CDR2 SYGVKD. The DNA for the CDR3 is TGTGCCATCAGCCCGACAGGGAGCAATGAGCAGTTCTTC. This codes for CAISPTGSNEQFF.

J is TRBJ2-1 and V is TRBV5-4; 10 bases map to TRBD2. The ends lost 4 bases at V and 8 bases at J; junction bases unmatched: 12. In germline, CDR1 is SGHNT, CDR2 YYREEE (reference sequence). CDR3 length: 16 amino acids. CDR3 sequence: CASSPKSGGAAHEQFF. As DNA, the CDR3 is TGTGCCAGCAGCCCCAAAAGCGGGGGGGCCGCCCATGAGCAGTTCTTC.

V is TRBV4-3 and J is TRBJ1-2; D gene ambiguous. Germline V gene sequence: CDR1 LGHNA, CDR2 YSLEER. Trimming removed 0 bases at V and 0 bases at J, with 8 bases between. This CDR3 region has 15 residues. The CDR3 coding sequence is TGCGCCAGCAGCCAAGATGCGGCGGCTAACTATGGCTACACCTTC. Its translation: CASSQDAAANYGYTF.

The genes are TRBV6-1 and TRBJ1-2; D not resolved. This CDR3 is built from 14 residues. Trimming shortened V by 1 base and J by 2 bases, and 8 bases separated the two germline ends. Germline CDR1 reads MNHNS; CDR2 reads SASEGT. The CDR3 sequence: CASSEDPRNYGYTF. The CDR3 nucleotides are TGTGCCAGCAGTGAAGACCCCAGAAACTATGGCTACACCTTC.

This clone was counted a single time. The CDR3 here is CASSLSGQRTQYF. The CDR3 DNA is TGTGCCAGCAGTTTATCTGGACAGCGCACCCAGTACTTC. This chain connects TRBV27 to TRBJ2-5, with D tentatively TRBD1 (6 bases). V was pared by 0 bases and J by 8 bases, with 10 bases between. CDR3 length: 13 residues. Germline CDR1 and CDR2: MNHEY and SMNVEV (reference sequence).

The V gene is TRBV6-2 or TRBV6-3, the J gene TRBJ1-5; D may be TRBD1 (5 bases). CDR1 MNHEY and CDR2 SVGEGT come from the germline V gene. The CDR3 loop spans 17 amino acids. Between the trimmed V and J ends, which lost 4 bases and 0 bases, there was a span of 16 bases. CDR3: CASSSTTGSYSNQPQHF. The CDR3 DNA reads TGTGCCAGCAGTTCCACAACAGGTTCCTATAGCAATCAGCCCCAGCATTTT.

The chain has TRBV5-4 and TRBJ2-5; 8 bases line up with TRBD2. The CDR3 loop spans 15 amino acids. Trimming removed 1 base from V and 7 bases from J; junction bases left unmatched: 9. Per the germline V gene, CDR1 is SGHNT and CDR2 is YYREEE (reference sequence). Written as DNA, the CDR3 is TGTGCCAGCAGCTTGTCATCAGCGGGGGAGGGGACCCAGTACTTC. Translating it yields CASSLSSAGEGTQYF.

Notes on this clone: Other DNA sequences in the sample encode the same CDR3. The chain couples TRBV7-3 to TRBJ2-7; 11 bases map to TRBD2. Germline V CDR1 and CDR2: SGHTA, FQGTGA. The CDR3 extends over 13 amino acids. The trim removed 4 bases at V and 7 bases at J, leaving 3 bases unmatched. The CDR3 sequence is CASSSRLAGEQYF. The CDR3 DNA sequence: TGTGCCAGCAGCTCCAGACTAGCGGGGGAGCAGTACTTC.

For this clone: Other nucleotide sequences from this sample produce the same CDR3. The rearrangement links TRBV2 to TRBJ2-3, with 10 bases lining up with TRBD1. V gave up 4 bases and J gave up 6 bases; unmatched junction bases: 4. Germline V gives CDR1 SNHLY, CDR2 FYNNEI. The CDR3 is 14 amino acids. As DNA, the CDR3 is TGTGCCAGCAGTGTGGGACAGGGGACCGATACGCAGTATTTT. The encoded protein is CASSVGQGTDTQYF.

The J gene is TRBJ2-3, the V gene TRBV9; 10 bases agree with TRBD2. Looked up from germline, CDR1 is SGDLS and CDR2 is YYNGEE. V lost 4 bases to trimming and J lost 7 bases; unmatched junction nucleotides: 9. This CDR3 has 15 residues. The CDR3 region is CASSHSGTSVNTQYF. For the CDR3, the DNA is TGTGCCAGCAGCCATTCCGGGACTAGCGTAAATACGCAGTATTTT.

The chain employs TRBV19 and TRBJ2-1, with 8 nucleotides matching TRBD2. Germline CDR1 LNHDA, CDR2 SQIVND (reference sequence). The CDR3 is 15 residues long. The J segment lost 7 bases and the V segment lost 3 bases, leaving 8 bases of the junction unmatched. The CDR3 coding sequence is TGTGCCAGTAGTATTAGACGGGGGGGCGTAAATGAGCAGTTCTTC. It encodes CASSIRRGGVNEQFF.

The J gene is TRBJ2-5, the V gene TRBV7-9, with TRBD1 matching over 8 bases. The CDR3 consists of 16 residues. With 5 bases clipped from V and 5 bases from J, the junction kept 13 bases outside the gene matches. Germline CDR1 SEHNR, CDR2 FQNEAQ (reference sequence). CDR3 protein: CASSAGRTGSFETQYF. CDR3 nucleotides: TGTGCCAGCAGCGCGGGGAGGACAGGGAGCTTTGAGACCCAGTACTTC.

DNA of the CDR3: TGTGCCAGCACAGGGACTGAGACCCAGTACTTC. Its translation: CASTGTETQYF. The V call is TRBV6-6, the J call TRBJ2-5; TRBD2 might be the D (6 bases). The CDR3 has 11 amino acids. Trimming stripped 7 bases from V and 5 bases from J, with 8 bases between. Germline V gene data show CDR1 as MNHNY and CDR2 as SVGAGI (reference sequence).

This sequence joins TRBV15 and TRBJ1-1; D unresolved. The CDR3 has 13 amino acids. Trimming pared 6 bases from V and 5 bases from J, leaving 13 bases between. Germline V CDR1 and CDR2: LNHNV, YYDKDF (reference sequence). CDR3 bases: TGTGCCACCAGACCAGCCGGGAAAACTGAAGCTTTCTTT. It is translated as CATRPAGKTEAFF.

This clone was recorded once. This chain connects TRBV19 to TRBJ2-7; perhaps TRBD1 as D (7 bases). The CDR3 consists of 15 residues. Trimming stripped 5 bases from V and 3 bases from J, with 17 bases between. Per germline, CDR1 LNHDA and CDR2 SQIVND (reference sequence). The CDR3 DNA reads TGTGCCAGTAGTGCCTTGACAGGGACTCTCTACGAGCAGTACTTC. It encodes CASSALTGTLYEQYF.

The gene calls are TRBV9 and TRBJ1-2; 7 nucleotides agree with TRBD1. From germline, CDR1 is SGDLS and CDR2 YYNGEE. The J segment lost 6 bases and the V segment lost 3 bases, leaving 11 bases of the junction unmatched. This CDR3 spans 15 amino acids. CDR3 residues: CASSATTTGSDGYTF. The DNA for the CDR3 is TGTGCCAGCAGCGCCACTACGACAGGGTCGGATGGCTACACCTTC.